The 10 T cell receptor beta chains listed next were all sequenced from one sample in a study of T-cell reconstitution after alpha-beta-depleted transplantation in children. Preparation of the TCRbeta library was carried out with unique molecular identifiers. TCRdb redid the calling of the PCR reads with MiXCR, one entry per CDR3 protein. The table records under 300,000 distinct CDR3 sequences, around 10% of them present only once. The source material was peripheral blood, sampled 180 days after TCRalphabeta/CD19-depleted stem cell transplant. All receptors derive from a male patient aged 2 to 9 who had a stem cell transplant for chronic granulomatous disease, so the T cells may come from the graft donor.

This clonotype was seen many times. The chain carries TRBV5-1 and TRBJ2-2, with TRBD2 matching over 9 bases. Germline trimming cut 2 bases from V and 3 bases from J; bases unmatched to any gene: 5. The CDR3 totals 16 residues. CDR1 is SGHRS and CDR2 is YFSETQ in the germline V gene. The CDR3 DNA sequence: TGCGCCAGCAGCTTACGCCTAGCGGGGTACACCGGGGAGCTGTTTTTT. Protein sequence: CASSLRLAGYTGELFF.

This clonotype was observed at least ten times. The J gene is TRBJ2-6, the V gene TRBV28; maybe TRBD2 (5 bases). The V gene lost 8 bases and the J gene lost 0 bases, with 17 bases spanning the gap. In germline, CDR1 is MDHEN, CDR2 SYDVKM. The CDR3 sequence is 17 residues long. This CDR3 is CASSLRELGSGANVLTF. CDR3 coding DNA: TGTGCCAGCTCCCTGAGGGAGTTAGGCTCTGGGGCCAACGTCCTGACTTTC.

With regard to this clonotype: This may be a read error: a much more frequent sequence differs by one nucleotide. The chain joins TRBV27 to TRBJ2-4; D could derive from TRBD1 or TRBD2 (5 bases each). The germline V gene encodes CDR1 MNHEY and CDR2 SMNVEV (reference sequence). CDR3 size: 13 residues. As DNA, the CDR3 is TGTGCCACCGGGATTGGGGCCCCCAACATTCCGTACTTC. Its protein is CATGIGAPNIPYF.

This clonotype was counted many times. This rearrangement joins TRBV7-9 to TRBJ2-7, with 7 nucleotides matching TRBD2. V was pared by 5 bases and J by 3 bases, with 7 bases of the junction left unmatched. Germline V gives CDR1 SEHNR, CDR2 FQNEAQ (reference sequence). The CDR3 runs to 14 residues. CDR3 sequence reads: CASSPRLAGYEQYF. CDR3 in DNA: TGTGCCAGCAGCCCCCGACTAGCCGGCTACGAGCAGTACTTC.

This clonotype was seen at least ten times. The V and J genes are TRBV18 and TRBJ2-2; unclear D gene. V was cut by 5 bases and J by 7 bases, with 17 bases left in between. The germline V gene has CDR1 KGHSH and CDR2 LQKENI. The CDR3 length is 15 residues. The DNA of the CDR3 is TGTGCCAGCTCATCCCTTGCCAGCTTTGTCGGGGAGCTGTTTTTT. Translation gives CASSSLASFVGELFF.

The sample holds many counts of this clonotype. The chain is built from TRBV30 and TRBJ2-1; D not resolved. This CDR3 region has 14 residues. Trimming removed 2 bases at V and 5 bases at J, with 13 bases between. Germline loops: CDR1 GTSNPN, CDR2 SVGIG (reference sequence). The CDR3 here is CAWSPLGRDNEQFF. The CDR3 coding sequence is TGTGCCTGGAGTCCGCTTGGACGCGACAATGAGCAGTTCTTC.

The chain links TRBV2 to TRBJ2-1; D is tentatively TRBD1 or TRBD2 (5 bases each). V was shortened by 4 bases and J by 5 bases, with 9 bases between the two germline ends. The CDR3 has 13 residues. Germline lookup yields CDR1 SNHLY and CDR2 FYNNEI. CDR3 loop: CASSAEGHNEQFF. CDR3 DNA sequence: TGTGCCAGCAGTGCCGAGGGACACAATGAGCAGTTCTTC.

This clonotype has at least ten counts. V and J are TRBV9 and TRBJ2-3; D perhaps matches TRBD1 (5 bases). This CDR3 contains 15 residues. In germline, CDR1 is SGDLS, CDR2 YYNGEE. The V gene lost 2 bases and the J gene lost 5 bases, with 15 bases spanning the gap. The CDR3 bases are TGTGCCAGCAGCGTCGGACACACGGTGGGAGATACGCAGTATTTT. It encodes CASSVGHTVGDTQYF.

There are many counts of this clonotype. The chain carries TRBV7-9 and TRBJ2-3; no clear D gene. The CDR3 has 16 residues. The germline gives CDR1 SEHNR, CDR2 FQNEAQ (reference sequence). V lost 7 bases to trimming and J lost 4 bases, with 21 bases between them. The CDR3 sequence is CASKGSWTYGSDTQYF. CDR3 nucleotide sequence: TGTGCCAGCAAGGGATCCTGGACGTATGGTTCAGATACGCAGTATTTT.

This clonotype was observed at least ten times. The chain couples TRBV10-3 to TRBJ1-2, with unresolved D. Per the germline V gene, CDR1 is ENHRY and CDR2 is SYGVKD. Trimming cost V 8 bases and J 6 bases, with 7 bases left between them. The CDR3 runs 10 residues. The CDR3 reads CAIRGDGYTF. In DNA, the CDR3 is TGTGCCATCCGCGGGGATGGCTACACCTTC.